Sequencing of this T cell receptor beta chain was carried out in a study of T cell responses to AZD1222 COVID-19 vaccine. Produced via immunoSEQ multiplex PCR; TCRdb's table is partial and in-frame only. The sample contains roughly 150,000 clones, 90% to 95% of which appear only once. The study, taken as a whole, reports: A reported finding is that nearly half of spike-specific TCRs target unmutated variant regions. Among AZD1222 vaccinees, only 6 or 7 were seropositive at baseline.

This clone was observed once. The target antigen is unknown. Germline CDR1 and CDR2: MDHEN and SYDVKM. V was shortened by 7 bases and J by 4 bases, with 13 bases between the two germline ends. The length of the CDR3 is 13 residues. Sequencing was performed on peripheral blood, taken 28 days after the second AZD1222 dose. The TCR originated in an adult who received the AZD1222 COVID-19 vaccine. The rearrangement joins TRBV28 to TRBJ1-2; D may be TRBD1 (5 bases). CDR3 coding DNA: TGTGCCAGCACCCGGGGACCGCTCTATGGCTACACCTTC. Translation gives CASTRGPLYGYTF.